This TCR beta chain was captured by sequencing in a study of radiation and T cells in renal cell carcinoma. Study findings and constraints: In blood, top tumor clones expanded by 2 weeks, shrinking by 4.

CDR3 length: 15 residues. From germline, CDR1 is MNHEY and CDR2 SVGAGI. V was clipped by 2 bases and J by 1 base, with 6 bases between them. Time point here: blood 4 weeks post-SBRT, at nephrectomy. Treatment given: 15 Gy SBRT to primary tumor, nephrectomy 4 weeks later. Nephrectomy followed 15 Gy stereotactic body radiation by 4 weeks. Serial blood draws occurred at baseline and 2 and 4 weeks post-SBRT. For this clone: No antigen is known for it.

Sequencing was performed with immunoSEQ multiplex PCR; in TCRdb, only in-frame clones are kept and a portion is missing. The sample includes 150,000 to 200,000 clones, 88% of them seen just once. Source: blood, taken from a patient whose treatment included radiotherapy and nephrectomy. The gene calls are TRBV6-5 and TRBJ2-6, with D perhaps matching TRBD1 (6 bases). This TCR came from a woman between 50 and 59 years old with renal cell carcinoma. The CDR3 region is CASSYGQSGANVLTF. The CDR3 DNA reads as TGTGCCAGCAGTTACGGACAGTCTGGGGCCAACGTCCTGACTTTC.